Detailed here is one T cell receptor beta chain. These data are taken from a study of blood T cells in healthy people across ages. A sample-barcoded 5' primer and a J-beta primer mix were used in a second PCR of roughly 6 to 11 cycles. Every cDNA was tagged by a template-switch adaptor with 12 random nucleotides. Any given sample supplied a minimum of 3 million CDR3-containing paired-end reads. TCRdb re-derived calls from the 5' RACE reads in MiXCR, one entry per CDR3 protein. The sample consists of about 1 million distinct CDR3 sequences, about 25% of them appearing once. The germline V gene encodes CDR1 SQVTM and CDR2 ANQGSEA. This CDR3 is 13 amino acids long. V dropped 4 bases and J dropped 3 bases, with 12 bases sitting between them. These data also featured in a second study, about T cells of mothers and their children. This second report adds: Study donors consisted of three healthy Caucasian mothers and their six children. The effect of thymic selection on TCR recombination output is similar between related and unrelated pairs.

The clonotype originates from a girl aged 2 to 9 in good health. The material sequenced was blood. The chain links TRBV29-1 to TRBJ1-1; D gene unclear. This chain's CDR3 is CSVAITPDTEAFF. CDR3 sequence (DNA): TGCAGCGTTGCCATAACGCCTGACACTGAAGCTTTCTTT.